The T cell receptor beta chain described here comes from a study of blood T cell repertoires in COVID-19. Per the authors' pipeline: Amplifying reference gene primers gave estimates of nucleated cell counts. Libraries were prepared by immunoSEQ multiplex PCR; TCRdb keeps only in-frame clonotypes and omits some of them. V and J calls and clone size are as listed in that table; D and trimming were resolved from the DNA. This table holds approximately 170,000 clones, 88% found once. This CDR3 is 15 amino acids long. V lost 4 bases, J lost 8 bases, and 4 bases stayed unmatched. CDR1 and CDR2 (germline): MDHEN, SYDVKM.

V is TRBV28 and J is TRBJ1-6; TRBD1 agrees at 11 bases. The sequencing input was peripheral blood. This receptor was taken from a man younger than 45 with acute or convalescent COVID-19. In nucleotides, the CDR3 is TGTGCCAGCAGTTATCGGACAGGGGGCTATTCACCCCTCCACTTT. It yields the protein CASSYRTGGYSPLHF.